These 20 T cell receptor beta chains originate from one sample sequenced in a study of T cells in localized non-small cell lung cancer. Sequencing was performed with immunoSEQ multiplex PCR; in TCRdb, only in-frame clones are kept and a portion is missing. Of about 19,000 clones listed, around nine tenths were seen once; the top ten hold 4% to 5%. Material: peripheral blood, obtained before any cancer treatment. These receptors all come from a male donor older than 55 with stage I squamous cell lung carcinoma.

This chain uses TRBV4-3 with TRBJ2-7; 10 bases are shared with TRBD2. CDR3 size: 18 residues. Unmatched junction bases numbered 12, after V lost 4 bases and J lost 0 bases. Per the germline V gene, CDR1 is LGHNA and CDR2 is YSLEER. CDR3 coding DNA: TGCGCCAGCAGCCGGGAACAAGCGGGAGGGCCAAACTCCTACGAGCAGTACTTC. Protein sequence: CASSREQAGGPNSYEQYF.

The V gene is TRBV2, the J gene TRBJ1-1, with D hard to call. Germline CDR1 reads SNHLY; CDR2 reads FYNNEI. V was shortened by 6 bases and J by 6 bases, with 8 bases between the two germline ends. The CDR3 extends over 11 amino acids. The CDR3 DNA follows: TGTGCCAGCAGGGTAAACTCTGAAGCTTTCTTT. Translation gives CASRVNSEAFF.

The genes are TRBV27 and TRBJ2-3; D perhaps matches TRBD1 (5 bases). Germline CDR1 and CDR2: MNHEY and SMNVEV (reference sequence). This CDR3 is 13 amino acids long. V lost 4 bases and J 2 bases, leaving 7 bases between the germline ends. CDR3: CASSSGFTDTQYF. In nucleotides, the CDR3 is TGTGCCAGCAGTTCAGGGTTCACAGATACGCAGTATTTT.

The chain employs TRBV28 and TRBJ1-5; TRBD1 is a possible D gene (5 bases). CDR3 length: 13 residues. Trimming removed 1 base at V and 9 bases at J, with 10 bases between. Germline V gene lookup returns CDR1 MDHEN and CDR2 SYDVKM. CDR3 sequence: CASSLSVGGPQHF. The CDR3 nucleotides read TGTGCCAGCAGTTTATCTGTCGGGGGGCCCCAGCATTTT.

The CDR3 nucleotides read TGTGCAAGTCTCCGGTACCAAGAGACCCAGTACTTC. Protein sequence: CASLRYQETQYF. This chain connects TRBV12-2 to TRBJ2-5; TRBD2, the table's D call, lacks a check against the DNA. TRBV12-2 is a pseudogene. The CDR3 has 12 amino acids.

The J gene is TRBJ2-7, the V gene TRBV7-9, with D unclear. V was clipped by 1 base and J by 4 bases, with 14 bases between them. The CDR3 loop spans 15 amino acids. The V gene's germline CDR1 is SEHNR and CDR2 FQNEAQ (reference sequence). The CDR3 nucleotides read TGTGCCAGCAGCTTAGACGGAGTTGTGGCGTACGAGCAGTACTTC. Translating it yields CASSLDGVVAYEQYF.

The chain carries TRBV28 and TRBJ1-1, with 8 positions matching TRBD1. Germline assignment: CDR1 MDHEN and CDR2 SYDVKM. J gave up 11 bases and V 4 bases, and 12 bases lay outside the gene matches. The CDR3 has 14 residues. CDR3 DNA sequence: TGTGCCAGCAGTTGGACAGGGAGCGATCCGGGGGCTTTCTTT. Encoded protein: CASSWTGSDPGAFF.

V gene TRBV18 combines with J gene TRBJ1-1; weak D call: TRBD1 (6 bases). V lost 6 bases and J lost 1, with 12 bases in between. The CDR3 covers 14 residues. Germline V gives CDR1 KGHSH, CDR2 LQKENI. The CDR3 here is CASSLQGTNTEAFF. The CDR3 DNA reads TGTGCCAGCTCGCTACAGGGTACGAACACTGAAGCTTTCTTT.

CDR3 loop: CASSPFGQGSLNYGYTF. The CDR3 bases are TGTGCCAGCTCACCATTCGGACAGGGGTCTCTTAACTATGGCTACACCTTC. The V and J genes are TRBV18 and TRBJ1-2, with 9 nucleotides matching TRBD1. CDR3 length equals 17 residues. Germline V gene sequence: CDR1 KGHSH, CDR2 LQKENI. V was clipped by 2 bases and J by 1 base; unmatched bases: 8. The variable domain in full, with the rest retrieved from reference TRBV18 and TRBJ1-2, is NAGVMQNPRHLVRRRGQEARLRCSPMKGHSHVYWYRQLPEEGLKFMVYLQKENIIDESGMPKERFSAEFPKEGPSILRIQQVVRGDSAAYFCASSPFGQGSLNYGYTFGSGTRLTVV.

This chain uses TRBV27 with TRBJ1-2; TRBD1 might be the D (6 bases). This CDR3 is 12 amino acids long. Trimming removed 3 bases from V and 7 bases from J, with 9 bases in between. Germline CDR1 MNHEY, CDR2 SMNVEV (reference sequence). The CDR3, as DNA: TGTGCCAGCAGTTTTGGAGGGGGTGGCTACACCTTC. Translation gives CASSFGGGGYTF.

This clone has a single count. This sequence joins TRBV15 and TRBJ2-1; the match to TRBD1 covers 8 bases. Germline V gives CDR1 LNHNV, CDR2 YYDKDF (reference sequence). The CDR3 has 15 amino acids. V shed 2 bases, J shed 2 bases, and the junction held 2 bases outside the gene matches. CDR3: CATSRPGQAYNEQFF. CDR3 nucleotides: TGTGCCACCAGCAGACCGGGACAGGCCTACAATGAGCAGTTCTTC.

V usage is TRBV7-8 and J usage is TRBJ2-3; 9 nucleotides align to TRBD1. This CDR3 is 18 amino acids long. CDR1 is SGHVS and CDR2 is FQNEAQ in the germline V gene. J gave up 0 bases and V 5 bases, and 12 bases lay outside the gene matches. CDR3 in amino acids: CASSAGTGFGGSTDTQYF. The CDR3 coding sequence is TGTGCCAGCAGCGCCGGGACAGGGTTTGGTGGTAGCACAGATACGCAGTATTTT.

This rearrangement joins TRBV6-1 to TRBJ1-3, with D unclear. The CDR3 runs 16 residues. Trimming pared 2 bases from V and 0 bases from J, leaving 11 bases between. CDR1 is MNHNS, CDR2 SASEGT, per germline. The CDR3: CASSEIGSRSGNTIYF. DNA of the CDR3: TGTGCCAGCAGTGAAATAGGCAGCCGCTCTGGAAACACCATATATTTT.

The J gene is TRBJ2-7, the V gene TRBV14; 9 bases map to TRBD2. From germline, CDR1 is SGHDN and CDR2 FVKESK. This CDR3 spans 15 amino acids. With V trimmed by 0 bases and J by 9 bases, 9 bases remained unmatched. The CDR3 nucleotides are TGTGCCAGCAGCCAAGAATACGGACTAGCGACCGGGCAGTACTTC. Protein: CASSQEYGLATGQYF. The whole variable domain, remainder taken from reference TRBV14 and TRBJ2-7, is EAGVTQFPSHSVIEKGQTVTLRCDPISGHDNLYWYRRVMGKEIKFLLHFVKESKQDESGMPNNRFLAERTGGTYSTLKVQPAELEDSGVYFCASSQEYGLATGQYFGPGTRLTVT.

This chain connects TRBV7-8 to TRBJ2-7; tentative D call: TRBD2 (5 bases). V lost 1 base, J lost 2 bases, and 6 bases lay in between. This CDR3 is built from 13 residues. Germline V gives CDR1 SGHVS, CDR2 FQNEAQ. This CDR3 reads CASSLVEAYEQYF. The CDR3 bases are TGTGCCAGCAGCTTAGTGGAGGCCTACGAGCAGTACTTC.

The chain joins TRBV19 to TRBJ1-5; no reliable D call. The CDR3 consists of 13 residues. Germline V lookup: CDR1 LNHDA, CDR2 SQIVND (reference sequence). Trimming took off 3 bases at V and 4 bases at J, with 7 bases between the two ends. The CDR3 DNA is TGTGCCAGTAGTATTGCCGCTAATCAGCCCCAGCATTTT. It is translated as CASSIAANQPQHF.

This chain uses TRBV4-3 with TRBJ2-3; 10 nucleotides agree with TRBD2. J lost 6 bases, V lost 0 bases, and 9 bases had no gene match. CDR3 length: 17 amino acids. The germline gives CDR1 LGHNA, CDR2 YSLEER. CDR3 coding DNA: TGCGCCAGCAGCCAAGATCAGGCTAGCGGGAGTAGGGATACGCAGTATTTT. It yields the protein CASSQDQASGSRDTQYF.

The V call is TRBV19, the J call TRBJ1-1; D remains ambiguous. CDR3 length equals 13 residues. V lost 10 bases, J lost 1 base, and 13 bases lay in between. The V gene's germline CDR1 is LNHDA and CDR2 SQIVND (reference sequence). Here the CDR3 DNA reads TGTGCCACCACGGGCCAAGGGAACACTGAAGCTTTCTTT. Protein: CATTGQGNTEAFF.

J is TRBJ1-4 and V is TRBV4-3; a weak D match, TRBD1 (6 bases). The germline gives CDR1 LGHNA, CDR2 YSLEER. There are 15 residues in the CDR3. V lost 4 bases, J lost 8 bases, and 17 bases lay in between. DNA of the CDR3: TGCGCCAGCAGCCGCACCGGGACACGCAGAGAAAAACTGTTTTTT. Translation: CASSRTGTRREKLFF.

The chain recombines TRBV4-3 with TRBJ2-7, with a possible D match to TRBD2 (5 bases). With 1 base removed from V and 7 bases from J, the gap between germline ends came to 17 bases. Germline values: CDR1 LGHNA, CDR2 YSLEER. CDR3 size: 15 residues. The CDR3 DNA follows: TGCGCCAGCAGCCAAGTTGGTAGCGCGAAACAAGAGCAGTACTTC. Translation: CASSQVGSAKQEQYF.